This T cell receptor (beta chain) was captured in a study of blood T cells in healthy people across ages. The CDR3 is 15 residues long. From germline, CDR1 is MNHNY and CDR2 SVGAGI (reference sequence). Through a sample-barcoded 5' primer and a J-beta primer mix, a second PCR was run for about 6 to 11 cycles. From the 5' RACE reads, TCRdb called clonotypes with MiXCR, one entry per CDR3 protein. The sample holds 1 million or so distinct CDR3 sequences, 20% to 25% seen once. This clonotype was observed a handful of times. The same data also contributed to another study, on T cells of mothers and their children.

The chain links TRBV6-6 to TRBJ2-5, with D tentatively TRBD2 (6 bases). Gene TRBJ2-1 matches the end of the DNA better, so the J call may be wrong. The specimen sequenced was blood. The receptor comes from a girl aged 2 to 10 in good health. DNA for the CDR3: TGTGCCAGCAGTTACAGGGCGATGGGAGGCAATGAGCAGTTCTTC. Translated: CASSYRAMGGNEQFF.